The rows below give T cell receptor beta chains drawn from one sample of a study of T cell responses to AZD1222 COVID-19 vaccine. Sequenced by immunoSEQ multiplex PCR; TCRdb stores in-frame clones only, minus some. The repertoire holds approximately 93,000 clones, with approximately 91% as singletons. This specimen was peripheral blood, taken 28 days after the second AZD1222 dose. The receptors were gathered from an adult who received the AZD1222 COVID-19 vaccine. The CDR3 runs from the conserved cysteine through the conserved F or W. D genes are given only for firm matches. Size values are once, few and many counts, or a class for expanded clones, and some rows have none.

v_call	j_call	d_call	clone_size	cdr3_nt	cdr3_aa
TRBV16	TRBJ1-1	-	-	TGTGCCAGCAGCATAGGGCTCACTGAAGCTTTCTTT	CASSIGLTEAFF
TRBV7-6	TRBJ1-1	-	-	TGTGCCAGCAGCTCCTACAGGAACACTGAAGCTTTCTTT	CASSSYRNTEAFF
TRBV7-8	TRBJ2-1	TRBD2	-	TGTGCCAGCAGCTTAGTTAGCGGGGGTTGGAATGAGCAGTTCTTC	CASSLVSGGWNEQFF
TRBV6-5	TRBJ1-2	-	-	TGTGCCAGCAGCCTGGACAGTCGCTATAACTATGGCTACACCTTC	CASSLDSRYNYGYTF
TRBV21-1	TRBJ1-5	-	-	TGTGCCAGCAGCAAATTGCGGCAGGGAAGAAATAGCAATCAGCCCCAGCATTTT	CASSKLRQGRNSNQPQHF
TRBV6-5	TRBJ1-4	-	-	TGTGCCAGCAGTTACTCGATTCAGGGAGAAAAACTGTTTTTT	CASSYSIQGEKLFF
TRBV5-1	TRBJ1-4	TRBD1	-	TGCGCCAGCAGCTTGGGACAGGGGAATGAAAAACTGTTTTTT	CASSLGQGNEKLFF
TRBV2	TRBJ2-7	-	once	TGTGCCAGCAGTGAGTTTTATAACGAGCAGTACTTC	CASSEFYNEQYF
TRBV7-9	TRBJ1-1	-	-	TGTGCCAGCAGCTTCACGGTGAACACTGAAGCTTTCTTT	CASSFTVNTEAFF
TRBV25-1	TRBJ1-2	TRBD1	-	TGTGCCAGCAGTGATACAGGGGGCATATTTGGCTACACCTTC	CASSDTGGIFGYTF
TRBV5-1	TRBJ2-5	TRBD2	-	TGCGCCAGCAGCTTGGTACGGGGGGGTAAATACGAGACCCAGTACTTC	CASSLVRGGKYETQYF
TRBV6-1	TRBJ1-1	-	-	TGTGCCAGCAGTGATCGGGATGTCTTGGGGGTAGAGGGTGAAGCTTTCTTT	CASSDRDVLGVEGEAFF
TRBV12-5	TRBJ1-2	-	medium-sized	TGTGCTAGTGGTTTGCCCCGGGGGCACCTCAACTATGGCTACACCTTC	CASGLPRGHLNYGYTF
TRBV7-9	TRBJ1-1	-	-	TGTGCCAGCAGCCCCGGATCTGAAGCTTTCTTT	CASSPGSEAFF
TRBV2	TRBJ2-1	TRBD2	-	TGTGCCAGCACTCTGCCGGGACTAGCGGGGGGAGTTGAGCAGTTCTTC	CASTLPGLAGGVEQFF
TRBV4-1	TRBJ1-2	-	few	TGCGCCAGCAGCCAAGAGAATACAGGCCTGTCTGGCTACACCTTC	CASSQENTGLSGYTF
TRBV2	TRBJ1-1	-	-	TGTGCCAGCAGTGGGCAGGGGAGCACTGAAGCTTTCTTT	CASSGQGSTEAFF
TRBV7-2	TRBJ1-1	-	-	TGTGCCAGCAGCCCACAATCCCGGGGACAGAACACTGAAGCTTTCTTT	CASSPQSRGQNTEAFF
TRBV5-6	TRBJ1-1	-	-	TGTGCCAGCAGCTTGTGGACTATAAGCAACACTGAAGCTTTCTTT	CASSLWTISNTEAFF
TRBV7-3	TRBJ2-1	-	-	TGTGCCAGCAGCTTAGGGCTTGGGGAGCAGTTCTTC	CASSLGLGEQFF
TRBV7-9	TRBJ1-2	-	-	TGTGCCAGCAGCACCTTGAACTATGGCTACACCTTC	CASSTLNYGYTF
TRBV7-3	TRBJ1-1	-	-	TGTGCCAGCAGCTTATCGACCCGAACTGAAGCTTTCTTT	CASSLSTRTEAFF
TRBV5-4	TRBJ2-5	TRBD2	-	TGTGCCAGCAGCTCCCCTAGCGGGGACCTGTACTTC	CASSSPSGDLYF
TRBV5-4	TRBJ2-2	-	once	TGTGCCAGCAGCCCCCGGGGGAGAGGACAGAACACCGGGGAGCTGTTTTTT	CASSPRGRGQNTGELFF
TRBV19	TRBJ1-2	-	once	TGTGCCAGTAGTGTTCTCGGGGACTTGCCTCGTGGGTTGGGCTACACCTTC	CASSVLGDLPRGLGYTF
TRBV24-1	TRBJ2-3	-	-	TGTGCCACCAGTGACCACTTAGGGGGACTCACAGATACGCAGTATTTT	CATSDHLGGLTDTQYF
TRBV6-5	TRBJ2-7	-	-	TGTGCCAGCAGAGAGACGGAGGTGGCCTTTTACGAGCAGTACTTC	CASRETEVAFYEQYF
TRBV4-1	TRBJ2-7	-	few	TGCGCCAGCAGCCAAGACCTCGGGGCGGGCGAGCAGTACTTC	CASSQDLGAGEQYF